The sequence of this T cell receptor (beta chain) was determined in a study of T cell repertoires in cytomegalovirus infection. From germline, CDR1 is MNHEY and CDR2 SVGEGT. V was cut by 2 bases and J by 7 bases, with 18 bases left in between. This CDR3 has 15 amino acids. TCRdb ran MiXCR on the reads and lists one entry per CDR3 protein. The sample lists 200,000 to 300,000 distinct CDR3 sequences, less than 9.5% seen once, with around 15% in the top ten. Sequenced material: PBMCs. This chain joins TRBV6-2 or TRBV6-3 and TRBJ2-7, with D possibly matching TRBD2 (6 bases). This TCR derives from a human donor in good health (CMV status not recorded). Some clones in this sample may be carry-over from other donors' samples. In DNA form, the CDR3 reads TGTGCCAGCAGTTACCCGCGGGGATCTACGGTTGAGCAGTACTTC. Protein sequence: CASSYPRGSTVEQYF.